One sample yielded the 20 T cell receptor beta chains listed below, sequenced in a study of CD8 T cells in ankylosing spondylitis. One entry per CDR3 protein results from TCRdb running MiXCR on the 5' RACE reads. Of approximately 290,000 distinct CDR3 sequences in the sample, 20% were seen once. Material for sequencing was blood, either unsorted or a sorted T cell fraction (not recorded which). The receptors stem from a female donor with ankylosing spondylitis or in good health (not recorded which).

V is TRBV19 and J is TRBJ2-1; D is unclear. Germline loops: CDR1 LNHDA, CDR2 SQIVND (reference sequence). V was cut by 5 bases and J by 1 base, with 12 bases left in between. The CDR3 consists of 15 residues. The CDR3 DNA reads TGTGCCAGTAGTCCCCGGGCCGATTCCTACAATGAGCAGTTCTTC. Amino acid sequence: CASSPRADSYNEQFF.

This clonotype occurred a few times. The rearrangement links TRBV12-3 or TRBV12-4 to TRBJ2-7, with 7 bases aligning to TRBD2. V lost 6 bases to trimming and J lost 6 bases; unmatched junction nucleotides: 14. The CDR3 sequence is 15 residues long. The CDR3 reads CASSLLSGLGCEQYF. The CDR3 DNA sequence: TGTGCCAGCAGCCTCCTTAGCGGGCTCGGGTGCGAGCAGTACTTC.

The rearrangement links TRBV9 to TRBJ2-7; no definite D call. CDR3 length: 13 amino acids. CDR1 is SGDLS and CDR2 is YYNGEE in the germline V gene. Trimming took off 0 bases at V and 1 base at J, with 5 bases between the two ends. The CDR3 region has the DNA TGTGCCAGCAGCGTAGGGACGTCCTACGAGCAGTACTTC. Translating gives CASSVGTSYEQYF.

The rearrangement links TRBV5-1 to TRBJ2-7; 11 bases are a match to TRBD2. The CDR3 is 16 residues long. Germline V gene lookup returns CDR1 SGHRS and CDR2 YFSETQ. V trimming: 3 bases; J trimming: 7 bases; junction bases outside the gene matches: 12. The CDR3 spells CASSSLLGTSGGEQYF. CDR3 in DNA: TGCGCCAGCAGCTCCCTCCTCGGGACTAGCGGTGGGGAGCAGTACTTC. Using reference TRBV5-1 and TRBJ2-7 for the parts outside the CDR3, the full variable domain is KAGVTQTPRYLIKTRGQQVTLSCSPISGHRSVSWYQQTPGQGLQFLFEYFSETQRNKGNFPGRFSGRQFSNSRSEMNVSTLELGDSALYLCASSSLLGTSGGEQYFGPGTRLTVT.

The rearrangement joins TRBV20-1 to TRBJ1-1; tentative D call: TRBD1 (6 bases). CDR3 size: 14 residues. CDR1 is DFQATT, CDR2 SNEGSKA, per germline (reference sequence). Between the trimmed V and J ends, which lost 3 bases and 0 bases, there was a span of 11 bases. DNA of the CDR3: TGCAGTGCTAGTATCCCAGGGGTGAACACTGAAGCTTTCTTT. Translated: CSASIPGVNTEAFF.

The chain carries TRBV7-2 and TRBJ2-4; 9 bases are a match to TRBD2. The CDR3 is 14 residues long. Germline V gene lookup returns CDR1 SGHTA and CDR2 FQGNSA. The trim removed 5 bases at V and 6 bases at J, leaving 5 bases unmatched. CDR3 sequence (DNA): TGTGCCAGCAGCCAGACTAGCGGCCGAAACATTCAGTACTTC. Encoded protein: CASSQTSGRNIQYF.

The chain is built from TRBV12-3 or TRBV12-4 and TRBJ2-2; 11 nucleotides agree with TRBD2. This CDR3 is built from 16 residues. V lost 7 bases to trimming and J lost 5 bases; unmatched junction nucleotides: 9. The CDR3 nucleotides are TGTGCCAGCACCCCGACTAGCGGGACTGGGACCGGGGAGCTGTTTTTT. Its protein is CASTPTSGTGTGELFF.

This clonotype was counted a few times. V gene TRBV20-1 combines with J gene TRBJ2-7, with D perhaps matching TRBD2 (5 bases). Trimming took off 2 bases at V and 0 bases at J, with 14 bases between the two ends. Germline V gives CDR1 DFQATT, CDR2 SNEGSKA (reference sequence). The CDR3 has 15 amino acids. The chain's CDR3 is CSARIGADHSYEQYF. CDR3 coding DNA: TGCAGTGCTAGAATAGGAGCGGACCACTCCTACGAGCAGTACTTC.

This clonotype was picked up a small number of times. The chain combines TRBV7-2 with TRBJ1-1; a possible D gene is TRBD1 (6 bases). CDR1 is SGHTA, CDR2 FQGNSA, per germline. The CDR3 length is 14 residues. With 5 bases removed from V and 1 base from J, the gap between germline ends came to 11 bases. CDR3: CASSPQGRNTEAFF. The CDR3 DNA follows: TGTGCCAGCAGCCCCCAGGGGCGGAACACTGAAGCTTTCTTT.

In its sample, this clonotype was seen a few times. This chain uses TRBV7-6 with TRBJ2-1; D might be TRBD2 (5 bases). V lost 1 base and J 6 bases, leaving 10 bases between the germline ends. The CDR3 consists of 14 residues. The germline CDR1 and CDR2 sequences are SGHVS and FNYEAQ. The CDR3 nucleotides are TGTGCCAGCAGCTTAGGACTACCGACCAATGAGCAGTTCTTC. Protein sequence: CASSLGLPTNEQFF.

The genes are TRBV7-8 and TRBJ2-1, with 8 bases lining up with TRBD2. Losses at the gene ends were 8 bases for V and 5 bases for J; bases not matched to a gene: 14. The CDR3 runs to 16 residues. CDR1 is SGHVS and CDR2 is FQNEAQ in the germline V gene. Written as DNA, the CDR3 is TGTGCCAGCCCCGGGGGGGGCGGGAAGACCGACAATGAGCAGTTCTTC. Protein product: CASPGGGGKTDNEQFF.

Turning to this clonotype: The junction does not match germline at one end; this may be a read error. The chain recombines TRBV6-1 with TRBJ2-7; 7 bases map to TRBD1. Germline CDR1 is MNHNS and CDR2 is SASEGT. This CDR3 contains 13 residues. CDR3 bases: TGTGTCAGCAGTCGAGACAGGGACTACGAGCAGTACTTC. Its protein is CVSSRDRDYEQYF.

This clonotype was observed a handful of times. The J gene is TRBJ1-6, the V gene TRBV7-9; no definite D call. V was clipped by 5 bases and J by 8 bases, with 13 bases between them. The germline V gene encodes CDR1 SEHNR and CDR2 FQNEAQ (reference sequence). This CDR3 contains 14 residues. In DNA form, the CDR3 reads TGTGCCAGCAGCCCGGGAGTACTCGATTCACCCCTCCACTTT. This codes for CASSPGVLDSPLHF.

This clonotype came up a few times. This chain links TRBV3-1 with TRBJ1-1, with D possibly matching TRBD1 (6 bases). The ends were cut back, 1 base at V and 4 bases at J, with 13 bases in the middle. This CDR3 is 15 amino acids long. CDR1 and CDR2 from the germline V gene are LGHDT and YNNKEL (reference sequence). This chain's CDR3 is CASSQGAGALTEAFF. Written as DNA, the CDR3 is TGTGCCAGCAGCCAAGGGGCGGGGGCACTCACTGAAGCTTTCTTT.

The V call is TRBV11-2, the J call TRBJ2-7; maybe TRBD2 (7 bases). This CDR3 spans 13 amino acids. The V gene's germline CDR1 is SGHAT and CDR2 FQNNGV. V was cut by 4 bases and J by 6 bases, with 13 bases left in between. CDR3 loop: CASSSQRDTEQYF. CDR3 bases: TGTGCCAGCAGCTCCCAGCGGGACACCGAGCAGTACTTC.

The genes are TRBV20-1 and TRBJ2-1; 11 bases map to TRBD2. After removal of 2 bases from V and 4 bases from J, the junction contained 7 bases not matched to a gene. Germline CDR1 and CDR2: DFQATT and SNEGSKA (reference sequence). The CDR3 has 16 residues. The DNA for the CDR3 is TGCAGTGCTAGACTAGCGGGAGGCCCTGTTTACAATGAGCAGTTCTTC. This translates into CSARLAGGPVYNEQFF.

The sample holds a few counts of this clonotype. The V call is TRBV12-3 or TRBV12-4, the J call TRBJ1-1, with D perhaps matching TRBD1 (5 bases). The CDR3 covers 14 residues. The V gene lost 3 bases and the J gene lost 8 bases, with 16 bases spanning the gap. The CDR3 sequence is CASSFFDRGGEAFF. DNA for the CDR3: TGTGCCAGCAGTTTTTTCGACAGAGGAGGAGAAGCTTTCTTT.

Ten or more counts support this clonotype. This chain joins TRBV12-3 or TRBV12-4 and TRBJ1-1; 8 nucleotides line up with TRBD1. The length of the CDR3 is 13 residues. V shed 7 bases and J 5 bases; nucleotides not matched to a gene: 6. CDR3 loop: CASTLTGGTEAFF. For the CDR3, the DNA is TGTGCCAGCACCCTAACAGGGGGGACTGAAGCTTTCTTT.

This clonotype occurred a few times. This rearrangement joins TRBV20-1 to TRBJ2-1, with a weak D call TRBD1 (6 bases). The germline V and J ends were trimmed by 6 bases and 10 bases, with 22 bases remaining between them. This CDR3 comprises 14 residues. Germline lookup yields CDR1 DFQATT and CDR2 SNEGSKA (reference sequence). The CDR3 bases are TGCAGTGCGGGGGCCGGGACCCCCTCGCGGGAGCAGTTCTTC. Amino acids: CSAGAGTPSREQFF.

The rearrangement links TRBV10-3 to TRBJ2-7; D uncertain. In germline, CDR1 is ENHRY, CDR2 SYGVKD. This CDR3 spans 14 amino acids. V was shortened by 2 bases and J by 1 base, with 9 bases between the two germline ends. CDR3 coding DNA: TGTGCCATCAGTGAGGGGTTCCGGTCCTACGAGCAGTACTTC. As protein: CAISEGFRSYEQYF.